This T cell receptor (beta chain) was recorded in a study of T cells after yellow fever vaccination. TCRdb fed the 5' RACE reads into MiXCR, producing one record per CDR3 protein. The table records approximately 580,000 distinct CDR3 sequences, approximately 16% of them present only once. This clonotype has just a few counts. V was trimmed by 0 bases and J by 2 bases, leaving 7 bases between them. CDR1 and CDR2 from the germline V gene are SGHRS and YFSETQ. This CDR3 spans 14 amino acids. The sequence came from a man between 18 and 35 years old who received the YFV17D yellow fever vaccine. The chain combines TRBV5-1 with TRBJ2-3; D unclear. This material consisted of PBMCs, taken less than 6 days after the first yellow fever vaccination. CDR3 sequence: CASSLARITDTQYF. As DNA, the CDR3 is TGCGCCAGCAGCTTGGCCAGAATCACAGATACGCAGTATTTT.